This passage covers 2 T cell receptor beta chains from one sample sequenced in a study of CD8+ T cells in alopecia areata. Sequencing templates came from extracted RNA that was reverse transcribed into cDNA. Clones were sequenced by immunoSEQ multiplex PCR, and TCRdb holds only the in-frame ones, with some missing. The sample records 140,000 to 150,000 clones, around 50% being singletons. Here the sequenced sample was CD4+ T cells sorted from blood, taken at week 0. The source is a human donor with alopecia areata.

The J gene is TRBJ2-3, the V gene TRBV7-9; D possibly corresponds to TRBD2 (7 bases). Germline V gene lookup returns CDR1 SEHNR and CDR2 FQNEAQ (reference sequence). This CDR3 is built from 16 residues. The V end lost 1 base, the J end lost 2 bases, and 13 bases lay between the germline ends. The DNA for the CDR3 is TGTGCCAGCAGCTTAGACGGGGGGCCTTTCACAGATACGCAGTATTTT. As protein: CASSLDGGPFTDTQYF.

The gene calls are TRBV11-2 and TRBJ1-2; 7 bases are shared with TRBD1. Trimming removed 7 bases from V and 3 bases from J; junction bases left unmatched: 8. CDR3 length: 14 amino acids. Germline values: CDR1 SGHAT, CDR2 FQNNGV. In DNA, the CDR3 is TGTGCCAGCATGCTAACAGGGGATCACTATGGCTACACCTTC. It specifies CASMLTGDHYGYTF.